A single sample is the source of the 3 T cell receptor beta chains below, sequenced in a study of blood T cell repertoires in COVID-19. Clones were sequenced by immunoSEQ multiplex PCR, and TCRdb holds only the in-frame ones, with some missing. The sample holds 250,000 to 300,000 clones; 81% are singletons and the top ten take just under 3%. The source material was peripheral blood. The origin of the receptors is an older woman with active or convalescent COVID-19.

CDR3 sequence reads: CASGEGHTDTQYF. DNA for the CDR3: TGTGCCAGCGGGGAGGGCCACACAGATACGCAGTATTTT. J is TRBJ2-3 and V is TRBV6-4; 7 positions agree with TRBD2. J lost 2 bases, V lost 8 bases, and 4 bases had no gene match. Per the germline V gene, CDR1 is MRHNA and CDR2 is SNTAGT. The CDR3 contains 13 residues.

The V call is TRBV4-1, the J call TRBJ1-3, with D possibly TRBD1 on 5 matching bases. V was trimmed by 0 bases and J by 1 base, leaving 10 bases between them. CDR3 size: 16 residues. Germline CDR1 is MGHRA and CDR2 is YSYEKL. CDR3 sequence reads: CASSQDGAGSGNTIYF. The DNA for the CDR3 is TGCGCCAGCAGCCAAGATGGGGCAGGGTCTGGAAACACCATATATTTT.

The rearrangement joins TRBV6-6 to TRBJ2-3, with 9 bases matching TRBD2. The CDR3 is made up of 17 amino acids. Germline V gene lookup returns CDR1 MNHNY and CDR2 SVGAGI (reference sequence). V was pared by 5 bases and J by 2 bases, with 11 bases of the junction left unmatched. Here the CDR3 reads CASSRGSTSGTTDTQYF. The CDR3 DNA reads as TGTGCCAGCAGTCGGGGATCGACTAGCGGAACCACAGATACGCAGTATTTT.